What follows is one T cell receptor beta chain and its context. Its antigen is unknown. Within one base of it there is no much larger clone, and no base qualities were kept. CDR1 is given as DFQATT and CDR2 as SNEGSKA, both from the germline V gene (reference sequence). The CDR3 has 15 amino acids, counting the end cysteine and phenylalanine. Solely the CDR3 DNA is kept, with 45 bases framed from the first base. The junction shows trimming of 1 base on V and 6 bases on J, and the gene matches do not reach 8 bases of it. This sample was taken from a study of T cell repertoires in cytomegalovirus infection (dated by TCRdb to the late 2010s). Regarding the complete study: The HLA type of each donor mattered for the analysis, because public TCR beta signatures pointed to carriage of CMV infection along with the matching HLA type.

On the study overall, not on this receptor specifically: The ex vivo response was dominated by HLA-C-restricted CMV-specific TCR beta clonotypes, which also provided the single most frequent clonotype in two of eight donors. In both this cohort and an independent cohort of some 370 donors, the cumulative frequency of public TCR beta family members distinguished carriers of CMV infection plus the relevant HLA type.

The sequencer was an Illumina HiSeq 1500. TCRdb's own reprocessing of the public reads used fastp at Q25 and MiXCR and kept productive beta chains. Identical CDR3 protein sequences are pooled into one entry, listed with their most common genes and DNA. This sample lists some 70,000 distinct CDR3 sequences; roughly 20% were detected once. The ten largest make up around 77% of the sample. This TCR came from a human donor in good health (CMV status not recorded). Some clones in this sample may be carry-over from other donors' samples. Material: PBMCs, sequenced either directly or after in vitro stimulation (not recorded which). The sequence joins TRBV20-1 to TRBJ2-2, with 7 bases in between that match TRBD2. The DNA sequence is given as TGCAGTGCTAGAGGGAGCGGGGTATGGGCCGGGGAGCTGTTTTTT. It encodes CSARGSGVWAGELFF.